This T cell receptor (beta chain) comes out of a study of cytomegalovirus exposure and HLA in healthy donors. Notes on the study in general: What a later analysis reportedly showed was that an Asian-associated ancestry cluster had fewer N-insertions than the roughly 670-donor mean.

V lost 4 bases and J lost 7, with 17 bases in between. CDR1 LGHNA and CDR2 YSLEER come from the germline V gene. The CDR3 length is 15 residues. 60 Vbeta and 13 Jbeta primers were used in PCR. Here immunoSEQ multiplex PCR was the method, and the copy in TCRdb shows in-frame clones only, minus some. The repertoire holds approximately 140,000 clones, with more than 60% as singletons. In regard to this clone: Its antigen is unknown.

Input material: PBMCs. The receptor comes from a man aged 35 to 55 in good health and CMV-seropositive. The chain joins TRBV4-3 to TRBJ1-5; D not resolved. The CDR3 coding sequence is TGCGCCAGCAGCCGGGAGGTAGGCCCAGGCCAGCCCCAGCATTTT. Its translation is CASSREVGPGQPQHF.